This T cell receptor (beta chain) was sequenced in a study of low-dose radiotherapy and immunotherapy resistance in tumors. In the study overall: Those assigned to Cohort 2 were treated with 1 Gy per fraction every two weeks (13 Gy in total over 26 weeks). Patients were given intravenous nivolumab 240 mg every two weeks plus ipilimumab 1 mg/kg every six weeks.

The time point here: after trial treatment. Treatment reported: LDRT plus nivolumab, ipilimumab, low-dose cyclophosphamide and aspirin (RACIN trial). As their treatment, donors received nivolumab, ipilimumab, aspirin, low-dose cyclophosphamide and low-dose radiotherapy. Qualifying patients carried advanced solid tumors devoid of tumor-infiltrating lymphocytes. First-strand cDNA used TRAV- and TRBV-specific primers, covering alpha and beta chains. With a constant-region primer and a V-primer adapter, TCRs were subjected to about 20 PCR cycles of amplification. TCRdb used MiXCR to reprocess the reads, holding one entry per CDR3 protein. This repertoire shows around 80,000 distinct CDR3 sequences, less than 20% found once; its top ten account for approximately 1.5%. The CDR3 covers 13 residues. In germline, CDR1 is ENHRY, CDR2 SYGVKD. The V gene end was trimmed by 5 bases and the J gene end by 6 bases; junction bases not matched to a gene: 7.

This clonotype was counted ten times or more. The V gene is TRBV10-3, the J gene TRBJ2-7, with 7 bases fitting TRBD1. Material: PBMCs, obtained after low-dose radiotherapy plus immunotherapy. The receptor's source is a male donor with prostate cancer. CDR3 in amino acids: CAISQTGLSEQYF. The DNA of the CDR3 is TGTGCCATCAGTCAGACAGGGCTCAGCGAGCAGTACTTC.